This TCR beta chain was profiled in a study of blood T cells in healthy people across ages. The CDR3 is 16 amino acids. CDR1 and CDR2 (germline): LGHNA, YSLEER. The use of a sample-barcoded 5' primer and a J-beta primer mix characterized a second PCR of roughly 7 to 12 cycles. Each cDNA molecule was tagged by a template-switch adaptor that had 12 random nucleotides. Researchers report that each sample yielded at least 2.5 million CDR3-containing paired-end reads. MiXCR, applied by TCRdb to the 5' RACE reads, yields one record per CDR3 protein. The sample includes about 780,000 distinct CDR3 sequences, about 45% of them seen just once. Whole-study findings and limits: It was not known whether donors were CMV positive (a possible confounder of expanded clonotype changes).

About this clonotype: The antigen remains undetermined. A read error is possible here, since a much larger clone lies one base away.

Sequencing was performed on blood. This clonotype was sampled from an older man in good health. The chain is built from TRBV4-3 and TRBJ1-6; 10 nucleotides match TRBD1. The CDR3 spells CASSQDMGQGRSPPHF. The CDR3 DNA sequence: TGCGCCAGCAGCCAAGATATGGGACAGGGGAGGTCACCCCCCCACTTT.